Listed here is a single T cell receptor beta chain. Its antigen is not known. Sequencing templates came from extracted RNA that was reverse transcribed into cDNA. TCRdb's copy holds only in-frame clones and misses some; the assay was immunoSEQ multiplex PCR. The sample includes some 170,000 clones, about 61% of them seen just once. Noted treatment: oral pan-JAK inhibitor, 5-10 mg twice daily. Lesional scalp tissue (obtained by punch biopsy) and peripheral blood were collected from alopecia areata patients. These data are taken from a study of CD8+ T cells in alopecia areata. Study-level findings and limits: Many expanded lesional clones stayed in scalp and blood while on tofacitinib.

V lost 2 bases, J lost 2 bases, and 11 bases lay in between. The CDR3 runs to 14 residues. In germline, CDR1 is GTSNPN, CDR2 SVGIG (reference sequence). This sequence was found in a human donor with alopecia areata. V is TRBV30 and J is TRBJ2-3, with a tentative D call TRBD1 (5 bases). Sequences were derived from CD4+ T cells sorted from blood, sampled at approximately week 60, from a patient treated with tofacitinib. The CDR3 spells CAWSSPGITDTQYF. CDR3 nucleotides: TGTGCCTGGAGTTCCCCAGGGATCACAGATACGCAGTATTTT.